This T cell receptor beta chain was profiled in a study of shared clonotypes between healthy human individuals (TCRdb year 2020). In the study overall: The cohort comprised two women and three men aged 18 to 49 years. For each donor, CD4 naive and CD4 memory were each run on three plates, CD8 naive on two plates, and CD8 memory on one plate. The study deeply sequenced blood TCR repertoires of five healthy adults to estimate repertoire size and the extent of clonotype sharing between individuals. To increase sequencing depth and limit assay-specific biases, different laboratories used diverse techniques to prepare libraries and sequence TCR repertoires. Per donor, leukapheresis produced somewhere between about 0.85 and 10 billion PBMCs. The investigation overall reported the following: The genetic and exposure-history diversity represented was limited by the small number of donors. Based on pairwise subsampling, the degree of clonotype sharing among donors was expected to be affected by sequencing depth. Roughly 5.2% of naive CD4, 3% to 3.5% of naive CD8, 2.3% of memory CD4, and approximately 0.39% of memory CD8 clonotypes were shared across a few donors. Rarefaction of sorted-subset datasets indicated incomplete sequencing despite the large sequencing depth. Compared with non-shared clonotypes, the clonotypes found in all four sorted-subset donors had higher generation probabilities. Naive subsets generally had larger estimated clonotype richness than memory subsets did. Sampling was restricted to blood, and TCR repertoires in tissue are likely to differ from TCR repertoires in blood.

The germline V gene encodes CDR1 MDHEN and CDR2 SYDVKM. Trimming removed 8 bases from V and 7 bases from J, leaving 15 bases between the germline ends. There are 12 amino acids in the CDR3, from cysteine to phenylalanine inclusive. Kept here is only the CDR3 DNA, which spans 36 bases and is read in frame from base 1. Donors were healthy HIV-negative adults with no recently reported acute infections or vaccinations. Every donor was a Caucasian adult residing in Nashville, Tennessee, USA. CD4+ T cells were enriched by magnetic negative selection, after which naive cells were positively selected on CD45RA and the negative fraction was taken as the memory subset. Blood was obtained by leukapheresis, after which PBMCs were separated by Ficoll-Histopaque density gradient centrifugation and cryopreserved in liquid nitrogen vapor phase. Analytical flow cytometry was used to check the purity and quantity of every magnetically sorted T cell population. From each sorted fraction, genomic DNA was isolated and quantified by UV absorbance on a Nanodrop 2000c.

Using the deep immunoSEQ assay, TCR CDR3 regions were amplified from genomic DNA by multiplex PCR. For each cell subset, the extracted genomic DNA was distributed evenly across all wells of several immunoSEQ 96-well plates, and each plate served as one replicate. For sorted subsets, roughly 190 ng of genomic DNA, equivalent to roughly 33,000 T cell genomes, went into each replicate PCR. Purified libraries were measured with a Qubit 3.0 fluorometer, size-checked on a Bioanalyzer 2100, and measured again with the KAPA Library Quantification kit. A separate single-read 150-cycle Illumina NextSeq 550 flow cell was used to sequence each immunoSEQ 96-well plate. The original methods were these. The immunoSEQ output contained only junctional sequences without quality scores, so filtering could not match that applied to full-length reads. Sequences were annotated with PyIR, a Python wrapper for IgBLAST v1.9, using IMGT germline references to assign V/J genes and CDR3. Reads were filtered out if the reads had weak V/J assignments (E-value above 1e-6), no CDR3, stop codons, out-of-frame junctions, or ambiguous translated residues. V3J clonotypes were defined as sequences sharing an identical inferred V gene, J gene, and CDR3 amino acid sequence. Percentage overlap between repertoires was computed as shared unique clonotypes divided by the size of the smaller repertoire. Repertoire richness was assessed with RTK rarefaction, the Chao1 estimator, and Recon v2.1 estimates of unobserved clonotypes. Generation probabilities for all TCRbeta clonotypes obtained by the gDNA method from a few donors were computed using OLGA. This immuneACCESS table, as held by TCRdb, lists in-frame sequences with V and J called but not all clones. Of the missing ones, under half trace to an unresolved V gene in checked studies; the others have no known cause. V and J calls and clone size are as listed in that table; D and trimming were resolved from the DNA. Counted in this sample were 2 million to 2.5 million clones; just under 95% of them appeared once. 0.37% of the sample goes to the ten largest clones.

In regard to this clone: The antigen it binds to is not known. Per-base qualities were not stored, and no clone one base away is much larger.

The specimen sequenced was naive CD4+ T cells from PBMCs. In light of the paper, this sample's cell subset or site label describes: CD45RA+ positively selected. The chain is assembled from TRBV28 and TRBJ2-7; D gene: possibly TRBD2, on 5 matching bases. The clonotype was recovered from a man younger than 35 in good health. Some clones in this sample may be carry-over from other donors' samples. CDR3 loop: CASVPLSGEQYF. The DNA is TGTGCCAGCGTGCCCCTTTCGGGGGAGCAGTACTTC.